This TCR beta chain is drawn from a study of lung T cells in sarcoidosis with Löfgren's syndrome. There are 14 residues in the CDR3. Germline CDR1 and CDR2: SNHLY and FYNNEI. V shed 5 bases, J shed 3 bases, and the junction held 4 bases outside the gene matches. TCRdb re-called the reads through MiXCR, storing one row per CDR3 protein. The sample has about 19,000 distinct CDR3 sequences; 21% are singletons. This clonotype was found a few times. The sequenced material came from CD4+ T cells from bronchoalveolar lavage. The clonotype comes from a human donor with sarcoidosis (Löfgren's syndrome or another form), or a control subject (not recorded which). The chain uses TRBV2 and TRBJ1-5; 7 bases match TRBD1. CDR3: CASSLTGLNQPQHF. The CDR3 DNA follows: TGTGCCAGCAGTTTGACAGGGCTCAATCAGCCCCAGCATTTT.